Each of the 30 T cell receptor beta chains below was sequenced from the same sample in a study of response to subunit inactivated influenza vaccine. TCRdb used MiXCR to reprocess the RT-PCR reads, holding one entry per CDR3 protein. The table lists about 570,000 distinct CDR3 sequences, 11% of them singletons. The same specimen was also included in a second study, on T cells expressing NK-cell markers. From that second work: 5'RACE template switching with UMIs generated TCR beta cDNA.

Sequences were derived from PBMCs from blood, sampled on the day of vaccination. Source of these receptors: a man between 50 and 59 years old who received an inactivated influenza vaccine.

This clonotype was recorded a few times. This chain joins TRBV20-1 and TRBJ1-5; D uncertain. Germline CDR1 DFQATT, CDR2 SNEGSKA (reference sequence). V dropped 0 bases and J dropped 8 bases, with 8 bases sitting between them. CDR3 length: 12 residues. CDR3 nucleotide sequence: TGCAGTGCTAGAGATCGGATGGAGCCCCAGCATTTT. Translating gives CSARDRMEPQHF.

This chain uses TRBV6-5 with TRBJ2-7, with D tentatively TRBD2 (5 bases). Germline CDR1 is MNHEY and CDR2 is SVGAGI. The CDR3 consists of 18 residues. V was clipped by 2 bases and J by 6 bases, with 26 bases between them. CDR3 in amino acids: CASSYPRSQPIDRGEQYF. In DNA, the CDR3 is TGTGCCAGCAGTTACCCGAGATCTCAGCCTATTGACCGGGGCGAGCAGTACTTC.

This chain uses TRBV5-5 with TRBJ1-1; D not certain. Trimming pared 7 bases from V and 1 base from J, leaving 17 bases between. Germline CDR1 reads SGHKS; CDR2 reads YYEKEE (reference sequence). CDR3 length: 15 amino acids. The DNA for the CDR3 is TGTGCCAGCTCCGTATCCGGGTTCACGAACACTGAAGCTTTCTTT. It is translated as CASSVSGFTNTEAFF.

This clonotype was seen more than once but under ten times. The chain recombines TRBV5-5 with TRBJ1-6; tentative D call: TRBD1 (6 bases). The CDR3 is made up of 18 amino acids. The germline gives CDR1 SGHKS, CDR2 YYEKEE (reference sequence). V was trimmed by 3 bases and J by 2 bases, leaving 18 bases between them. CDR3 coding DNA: TGTGCCAGCAGCTGGCCGGACGGGGGCCTAACCTATAATTCACCCCTCCACTTT. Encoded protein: CASSWPDGGLTYNSPLHF.

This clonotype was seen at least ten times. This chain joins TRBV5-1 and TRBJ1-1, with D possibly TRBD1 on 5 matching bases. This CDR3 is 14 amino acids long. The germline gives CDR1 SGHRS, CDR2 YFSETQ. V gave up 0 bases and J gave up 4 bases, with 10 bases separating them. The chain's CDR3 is CASSLGSGTTEAFF. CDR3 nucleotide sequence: TGCGCCAGCAGCTTGGGCTCAGGGACCACTGAAGCTTTCTTT.

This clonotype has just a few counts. The CDR3 loop is CASRKGQGSKETQYF. The CDR3, as DNA: TGTGCCAGCAGGAAAGGACAGGGGAGCAAAGAGACCCAGTACTTC. V and J are TRBV5-4 and TRBJ2-5; the match to TRBD1 covers 9 bases. J lost 3 bases, V lost 5 bases, and 8 bases had no gene match. This CDR3 is 15 amino acids long. Per the germline V gene, CDR1 is SGHNT and CDR2 is YYREEE (reference sequence).

CDR3 DNA: TGTGCCAGCAGTAGACAGCTAGCAGGAGGCTTCGAGCAGTACTTC. The encoded protein is CASSRQLAGGFEQYF. V and J are TRBV6-1 and TRBJ2-7; D tentatively fits TRBD1 or TRBD2 (5 bases each). The CDR3 length is 15 residues. V was cut by 5 bases and J by 6 bases, with 20 bases left in between. From germline, CDR1 is MNHNS and CDR2 SASEGT.

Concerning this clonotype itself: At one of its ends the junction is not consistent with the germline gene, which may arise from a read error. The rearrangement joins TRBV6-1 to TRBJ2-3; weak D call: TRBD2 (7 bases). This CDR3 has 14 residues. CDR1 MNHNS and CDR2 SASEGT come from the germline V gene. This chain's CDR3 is CATSDWGGSNTQYF. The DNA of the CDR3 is TGTGCCACCAGTGATTGGGGGGGCAGCAATACGCAGTATTTT.

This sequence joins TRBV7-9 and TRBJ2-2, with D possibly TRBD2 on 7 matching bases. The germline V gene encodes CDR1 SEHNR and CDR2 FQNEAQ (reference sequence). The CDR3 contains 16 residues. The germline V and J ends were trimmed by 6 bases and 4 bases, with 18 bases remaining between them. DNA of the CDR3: TGTGCCAGCAGTATGAGGGGGGGGCCGAGCACCGGGGAGCTGTTTTTT. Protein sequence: CASSMRGGPSTGELFF. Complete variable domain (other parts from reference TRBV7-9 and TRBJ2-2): DTGVSQNPRHKITKRGQNVTFRCDPISEHNRLYWYRQTLGQGPEFLTYFQNEAQLEKSRLLSDRFSAERPKGSFSTLEIQRTEQGDSAMYLCASSMRGGPSTGELFFGEGSRLTVL.

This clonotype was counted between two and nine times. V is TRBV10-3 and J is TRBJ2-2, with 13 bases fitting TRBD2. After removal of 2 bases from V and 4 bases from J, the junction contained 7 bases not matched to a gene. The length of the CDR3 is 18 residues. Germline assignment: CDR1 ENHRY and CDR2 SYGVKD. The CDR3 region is CAISESTSGGAFTGELFF. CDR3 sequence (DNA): TGTGCCATCAGTGAGAGTACTAGCGGGGGGGCCTTCACCGGGGAGCTGTTTTTT.

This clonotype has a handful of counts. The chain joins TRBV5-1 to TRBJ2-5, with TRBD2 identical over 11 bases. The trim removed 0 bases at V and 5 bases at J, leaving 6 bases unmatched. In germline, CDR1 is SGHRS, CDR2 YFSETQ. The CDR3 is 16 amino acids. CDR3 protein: CASSLGGTSGFETQYF. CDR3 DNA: TGCGCCAGCAGCTTGGGCGGGACTAGCGGTTTTGAGACCCAGTACTTC. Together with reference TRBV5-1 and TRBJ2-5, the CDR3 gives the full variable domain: KAGVTQTPRYLIKTRGQQVTLSCSPISGHRSVSWYQQTPGQGLQFLFEYFSETQRNKGNFPGRFSGRQFSNSRSEMNVSTLELGDSALYLCASSLGGTSGFETQYFGPGTRLLVL.

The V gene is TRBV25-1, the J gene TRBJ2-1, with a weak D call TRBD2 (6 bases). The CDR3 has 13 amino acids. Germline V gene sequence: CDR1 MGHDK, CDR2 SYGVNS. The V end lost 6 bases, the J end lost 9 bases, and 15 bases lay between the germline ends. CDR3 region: CASSNQGGGEQFF. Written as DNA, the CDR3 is TGTGCCAGCAGCAATCAGGGAGGAGGTGAGCAGTTCTTC.

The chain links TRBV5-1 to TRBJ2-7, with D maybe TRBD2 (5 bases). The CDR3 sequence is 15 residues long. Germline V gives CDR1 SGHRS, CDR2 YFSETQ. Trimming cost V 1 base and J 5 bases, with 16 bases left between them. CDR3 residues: CASSLISGDRDEQYF. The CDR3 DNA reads TGCGCCAGCAGCTTGATTTCCGGGGATAGGGACGAGCAGTACTTC.

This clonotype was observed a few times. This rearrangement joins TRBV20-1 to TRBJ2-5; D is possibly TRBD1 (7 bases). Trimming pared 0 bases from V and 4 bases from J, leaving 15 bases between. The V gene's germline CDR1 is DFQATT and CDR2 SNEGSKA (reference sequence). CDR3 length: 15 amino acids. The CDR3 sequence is CSARETGRFLETQYF. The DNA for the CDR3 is TGCAGTGCTAGAGAGACAGGGAGGTTTTTAGAGACCCAGTACTTC.

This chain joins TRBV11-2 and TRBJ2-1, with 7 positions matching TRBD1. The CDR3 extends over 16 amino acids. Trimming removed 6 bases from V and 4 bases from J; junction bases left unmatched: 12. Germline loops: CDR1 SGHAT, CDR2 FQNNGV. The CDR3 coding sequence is TGTGCCAGCAGTTTACTCTCCGGGACAGATTACAATGAGCAGTTCTTC. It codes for CASSLLSGTDYNEQFF.

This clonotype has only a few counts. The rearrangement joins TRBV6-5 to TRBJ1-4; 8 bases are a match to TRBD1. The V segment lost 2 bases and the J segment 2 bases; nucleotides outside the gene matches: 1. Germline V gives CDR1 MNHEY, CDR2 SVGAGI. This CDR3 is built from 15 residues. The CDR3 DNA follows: TGTGCCAGCAGTTACCCAGGGGGCACTAATGAAAAACTGTTTTTT. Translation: CASSYPGGTNEKLFF.

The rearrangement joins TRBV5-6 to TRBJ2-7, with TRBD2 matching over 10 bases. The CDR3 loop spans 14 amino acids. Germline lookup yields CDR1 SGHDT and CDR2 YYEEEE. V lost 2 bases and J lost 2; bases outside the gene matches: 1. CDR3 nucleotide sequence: TGTGCCAGCAGCTTCGGGACTAGCGCCTACGAGCAGTACTTC. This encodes CASSFGTSAYEQYF.

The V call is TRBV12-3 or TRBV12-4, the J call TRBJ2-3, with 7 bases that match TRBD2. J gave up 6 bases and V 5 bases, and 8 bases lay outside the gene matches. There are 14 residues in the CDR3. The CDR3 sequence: CASSPWGGLDTQYF. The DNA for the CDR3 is TGTGCCAGCAGTCCGTGGGGGGGACTGGATACGCAGTATTTT.

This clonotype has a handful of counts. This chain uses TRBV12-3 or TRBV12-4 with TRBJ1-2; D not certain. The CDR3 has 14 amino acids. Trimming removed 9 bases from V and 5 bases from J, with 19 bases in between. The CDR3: CASRAAGVGYGYTF. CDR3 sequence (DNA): TGTGCCAGTCGTGCGGCGGGAGTAGGGTATGGCTACACCTTC.

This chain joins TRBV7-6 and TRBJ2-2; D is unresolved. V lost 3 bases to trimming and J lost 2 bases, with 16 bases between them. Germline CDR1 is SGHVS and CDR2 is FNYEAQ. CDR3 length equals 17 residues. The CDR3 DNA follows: TGTGCCAGCAGCTTCGACCCCAAATTCGCTAACACCGGGGAGCTGTTTTTT. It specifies CASSFDPKFANTGELFF.

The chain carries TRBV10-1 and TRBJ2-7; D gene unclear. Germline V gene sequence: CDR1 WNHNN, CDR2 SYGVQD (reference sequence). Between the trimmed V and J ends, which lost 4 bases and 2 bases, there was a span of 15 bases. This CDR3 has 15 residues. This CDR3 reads CASSVRLGRAYEQYF. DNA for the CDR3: TGCGCCAGCAGTGTGAGACTCGGTAGAGCCTACGAGCAGTACTTC.

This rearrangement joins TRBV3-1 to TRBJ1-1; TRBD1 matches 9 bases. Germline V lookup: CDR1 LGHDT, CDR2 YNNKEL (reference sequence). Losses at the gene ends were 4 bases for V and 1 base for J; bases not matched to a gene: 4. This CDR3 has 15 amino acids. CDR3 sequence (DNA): TGTGCCAGCAGCCCAGGACAGGGGTGGAACACTGAAGCTTTCTTT. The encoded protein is CASSPGQGWNTEAFF.

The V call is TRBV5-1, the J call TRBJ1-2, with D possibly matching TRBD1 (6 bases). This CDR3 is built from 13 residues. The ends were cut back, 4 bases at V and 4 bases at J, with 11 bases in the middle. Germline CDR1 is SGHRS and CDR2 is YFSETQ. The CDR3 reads CASSPGHFYGYTF. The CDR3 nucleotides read TGCGCCAGCAGCCCGGGACACTTCTATGGCTACACCTTC.

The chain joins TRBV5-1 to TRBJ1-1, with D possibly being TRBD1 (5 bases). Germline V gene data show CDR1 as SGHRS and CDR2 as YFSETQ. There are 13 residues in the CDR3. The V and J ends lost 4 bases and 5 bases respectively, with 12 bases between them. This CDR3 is CASSKIRGTEAFF. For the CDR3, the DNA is TGCGCCAGCAGCAAGATTAGGGGAACTGAAGCTTTCTTT.

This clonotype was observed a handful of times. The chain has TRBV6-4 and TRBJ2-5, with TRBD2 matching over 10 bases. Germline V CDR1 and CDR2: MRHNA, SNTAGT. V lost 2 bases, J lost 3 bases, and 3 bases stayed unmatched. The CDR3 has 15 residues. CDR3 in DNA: TGTGCCAGCAGTGACAGGCTAGCGGGAGAAGAGACCCAGTACTTC. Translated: CASSDRLAGEETQYF.

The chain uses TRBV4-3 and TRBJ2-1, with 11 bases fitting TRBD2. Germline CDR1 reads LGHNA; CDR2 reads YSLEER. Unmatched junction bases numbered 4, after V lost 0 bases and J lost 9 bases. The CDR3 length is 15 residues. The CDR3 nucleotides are TGCGCCAGCAGCCAAGAACTAGCGGGAGTAGGTGAGCAGTTCTTC. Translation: CASSQELAGVGEQFF.

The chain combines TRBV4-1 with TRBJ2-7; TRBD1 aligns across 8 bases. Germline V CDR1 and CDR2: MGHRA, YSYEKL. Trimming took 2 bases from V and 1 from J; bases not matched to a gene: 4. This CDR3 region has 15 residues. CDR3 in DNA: TGCGCCAGCAGCCAACCGACAGGGGCGTCCTACGAGCAGTACTTC. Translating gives CASSQPTGASYEQYF.

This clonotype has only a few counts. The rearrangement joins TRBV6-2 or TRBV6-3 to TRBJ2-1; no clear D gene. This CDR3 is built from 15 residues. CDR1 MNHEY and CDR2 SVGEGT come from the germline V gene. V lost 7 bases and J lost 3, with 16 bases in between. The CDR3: CASNPSGGVYNEQFF. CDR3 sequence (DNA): TGTGCCAGCAACCCCTCGGGCGGAGTCTACAATGAGCAGTTCTTC.

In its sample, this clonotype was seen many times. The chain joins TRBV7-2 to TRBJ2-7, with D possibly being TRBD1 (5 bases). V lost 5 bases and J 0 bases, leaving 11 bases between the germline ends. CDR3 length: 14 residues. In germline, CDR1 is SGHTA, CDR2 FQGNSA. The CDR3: CASSVTGTSYEQYF. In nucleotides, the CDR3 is TGTGCCAGCAGCGTTACAGGTACCTCCTACGAGCAGTACTTC. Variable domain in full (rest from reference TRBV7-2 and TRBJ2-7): GAGVSQSPSNKVTEKGKDVELRCDPISGHTALYWYRQSLGQGLEFLIYFQGNSAPDKSGLPSDRFSAERTGGSVSTLTIQRTQQEDSAVYLCASSVTGTSYEQYFGPGTRLTVT.

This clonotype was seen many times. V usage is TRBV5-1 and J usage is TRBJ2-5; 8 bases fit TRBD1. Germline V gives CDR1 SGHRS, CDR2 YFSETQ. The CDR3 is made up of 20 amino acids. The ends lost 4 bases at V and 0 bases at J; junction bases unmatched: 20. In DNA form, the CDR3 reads TGCGCCAGCAGCCCACTCCTCAGCGGACAGGGAGACTCTAACCAAGAGACCCAGTACTTC. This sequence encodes CASSPLLSGQGDSNQETQYF.